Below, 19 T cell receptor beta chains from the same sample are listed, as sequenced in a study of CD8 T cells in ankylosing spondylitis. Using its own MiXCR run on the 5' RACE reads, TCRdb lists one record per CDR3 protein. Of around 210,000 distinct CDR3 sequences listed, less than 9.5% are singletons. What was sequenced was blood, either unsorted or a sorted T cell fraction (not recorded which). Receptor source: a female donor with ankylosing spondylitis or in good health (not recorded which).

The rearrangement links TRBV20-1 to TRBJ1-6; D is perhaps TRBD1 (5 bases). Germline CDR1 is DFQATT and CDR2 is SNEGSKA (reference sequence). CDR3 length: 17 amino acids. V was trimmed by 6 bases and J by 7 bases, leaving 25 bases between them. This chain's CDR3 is CSAVRQTLPFGNSPLHF. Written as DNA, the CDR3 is TGCAGTGCCGTCAGACAGACCCTCCCGTTCGGAAATTCACCCCTCCACTTT.

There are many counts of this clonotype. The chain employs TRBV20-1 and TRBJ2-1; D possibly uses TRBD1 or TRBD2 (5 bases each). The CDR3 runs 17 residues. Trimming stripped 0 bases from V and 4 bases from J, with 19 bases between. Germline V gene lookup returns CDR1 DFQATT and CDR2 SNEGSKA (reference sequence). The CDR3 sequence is CSARDPDTGRDYNEQFF. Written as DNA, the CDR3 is TGCAGTGCTAGAGACCCCGATACGGGACGCGATTACAATGAGCAGTTCTTC.

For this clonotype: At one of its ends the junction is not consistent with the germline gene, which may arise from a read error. This CDR3 reads CTSSPDGDRVEQYF. CDR3 nucleotide sequence: TGTACCAGCAGCCCTGACGGGGATCGCGTCGAGCAGTACTTC. The rearrangement links TRBV9 to TRBJ2-7, with D perhaps TRBD2 (5 bases). This CDR3 is 14 amino acids long. Germline values: CDR1 SGDLS, CDR2 YYNGEE.

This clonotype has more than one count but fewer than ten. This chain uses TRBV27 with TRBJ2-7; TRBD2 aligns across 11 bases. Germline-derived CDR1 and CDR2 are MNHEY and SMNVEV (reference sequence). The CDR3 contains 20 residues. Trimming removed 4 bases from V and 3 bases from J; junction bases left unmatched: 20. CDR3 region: CASSSFFSGRAGPKFYEQYF. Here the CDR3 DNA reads TGTGCCAGCAGTTCCTTTTTTAGCGGGAGGGCCGGCCCCAAATTCTACGAGCAGTACTTC.

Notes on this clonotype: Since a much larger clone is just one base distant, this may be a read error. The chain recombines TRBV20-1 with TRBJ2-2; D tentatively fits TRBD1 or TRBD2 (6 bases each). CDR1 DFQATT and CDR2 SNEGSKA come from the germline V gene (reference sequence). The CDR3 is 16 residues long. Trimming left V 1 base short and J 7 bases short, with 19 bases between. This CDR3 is CSARVLRGPGGGELFF. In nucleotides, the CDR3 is TGCAGTGCTAGAGTCCTTCGGGGGCCGGGTGGCGGGGAGCTGTTTTTT.

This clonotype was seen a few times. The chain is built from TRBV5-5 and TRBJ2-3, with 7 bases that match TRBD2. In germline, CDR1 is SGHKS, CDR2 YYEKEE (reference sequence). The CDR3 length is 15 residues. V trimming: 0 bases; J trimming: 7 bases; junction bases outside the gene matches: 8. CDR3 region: CASSLGLADFYTQYF. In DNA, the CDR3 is TGTGCCAGCAGCTTGGGACTAGCAGACTTTTATACGCAGTATTTT.

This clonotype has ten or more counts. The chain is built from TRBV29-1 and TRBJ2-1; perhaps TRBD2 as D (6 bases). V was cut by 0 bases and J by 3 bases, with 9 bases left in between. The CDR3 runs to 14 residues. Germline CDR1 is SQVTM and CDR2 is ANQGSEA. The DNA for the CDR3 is TGCAGCGTTGAAGAGCGGGACCTCTACAATGAGCAGTTCTTC. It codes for CSVEERDLYNEQFF.

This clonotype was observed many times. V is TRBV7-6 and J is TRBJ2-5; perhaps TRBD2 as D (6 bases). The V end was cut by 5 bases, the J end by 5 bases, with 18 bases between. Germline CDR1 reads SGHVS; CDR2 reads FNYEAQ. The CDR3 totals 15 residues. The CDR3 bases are TGTGCCAGCAGCCATAACTCGGGAGAATCGGAGACCCAGTACTTC. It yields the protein CASSHNSGESETQYF.

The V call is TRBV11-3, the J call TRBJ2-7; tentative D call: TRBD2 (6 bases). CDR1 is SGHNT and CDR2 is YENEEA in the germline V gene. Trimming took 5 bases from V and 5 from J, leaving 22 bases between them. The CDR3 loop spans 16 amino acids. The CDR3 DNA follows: TGTGCCAGCAGCCCCGGGGGAGGAGCCGCCTCGGACGAGCAGTACTTC. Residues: CASSPGGGAASDEQYF.

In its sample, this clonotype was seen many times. The CDR3 region has the DNA TGTGCCAGCAGAGAGTCCGGGGGGCTCTACGAGCAGTACTTC. This sequence encodes CASRESGGLYEQYF. The chain combines TRBV6-2 or TRBV6-3 with TRBJ2-7, with D maybe TRBD2 (7 bases). CDR1 is MNHEY and CDR2 is SVGEGT in the germline V gene. The ends were cut back, 6 bases at V and 3 bases at J, with 15 bases in the middle. There are 14 residues in the CDR3.

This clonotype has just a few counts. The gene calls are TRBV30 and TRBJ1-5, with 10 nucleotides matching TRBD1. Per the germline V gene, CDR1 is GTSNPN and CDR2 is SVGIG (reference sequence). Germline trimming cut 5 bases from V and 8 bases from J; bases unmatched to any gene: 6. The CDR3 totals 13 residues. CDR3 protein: CAWDRQGAEPQHF. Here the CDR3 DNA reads TGTGCCTGGGACCGACAGGGGGCTGAGCCCCAGCATTTT.

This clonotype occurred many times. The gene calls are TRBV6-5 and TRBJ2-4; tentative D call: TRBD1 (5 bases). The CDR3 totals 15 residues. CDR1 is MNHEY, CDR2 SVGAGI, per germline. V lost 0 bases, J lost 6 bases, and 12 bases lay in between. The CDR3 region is CASSYSRQTVNIQYF. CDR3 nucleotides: TGTGCCAGCAGTTACTCGCGACAGACAGTAAACATTCAGTACTTC.

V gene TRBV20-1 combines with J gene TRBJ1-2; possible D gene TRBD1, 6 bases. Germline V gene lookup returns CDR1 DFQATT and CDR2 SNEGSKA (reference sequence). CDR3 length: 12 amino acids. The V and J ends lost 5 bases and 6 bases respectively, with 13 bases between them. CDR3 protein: CSAPDPGDGYTF. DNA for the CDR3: TGCAGTGCTCCCGACCCAGGGGATGGCTACACCTTC.

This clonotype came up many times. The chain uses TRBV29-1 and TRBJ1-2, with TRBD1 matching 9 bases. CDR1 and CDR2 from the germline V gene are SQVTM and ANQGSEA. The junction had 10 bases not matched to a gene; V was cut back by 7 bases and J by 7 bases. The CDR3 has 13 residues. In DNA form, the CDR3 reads TGCAGCGCAGTACAGGGGGCCTATGGTGGCTACACCTTC. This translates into CSAVQGAYGGYTF.

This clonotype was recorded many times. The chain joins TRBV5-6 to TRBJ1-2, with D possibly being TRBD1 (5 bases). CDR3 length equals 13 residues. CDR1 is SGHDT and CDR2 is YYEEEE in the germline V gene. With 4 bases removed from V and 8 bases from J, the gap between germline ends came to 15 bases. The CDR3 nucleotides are TGTGCCAGCAGCCGTCCTGGGGGTAGCGGCTACACCTTC. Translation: CASSRPGGSGYTF.

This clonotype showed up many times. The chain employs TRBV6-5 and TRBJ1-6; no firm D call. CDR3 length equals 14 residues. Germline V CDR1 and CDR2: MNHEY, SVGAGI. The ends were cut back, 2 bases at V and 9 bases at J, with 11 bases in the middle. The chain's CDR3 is CASSYTSGGSPLHF. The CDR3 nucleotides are TGTGCCAGCAGTTACACCTCCGGAGGTTCACCCCTCCACTTT.

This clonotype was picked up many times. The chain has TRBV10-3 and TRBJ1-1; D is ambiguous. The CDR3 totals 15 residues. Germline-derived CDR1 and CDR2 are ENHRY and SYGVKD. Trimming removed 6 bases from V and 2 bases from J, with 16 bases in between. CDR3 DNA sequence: TGTGCCATCAGATCCAATAAGGAGGGAAACACTGAAGCTTTCTTT. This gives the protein CAIRSNKEGNTEAFF.

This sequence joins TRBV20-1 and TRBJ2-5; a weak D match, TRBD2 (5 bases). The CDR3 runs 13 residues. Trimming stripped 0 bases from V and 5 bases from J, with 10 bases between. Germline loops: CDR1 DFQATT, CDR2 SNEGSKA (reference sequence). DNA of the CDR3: TGCAGTGCTAGAGAGACGGGAAGGGAGACCCAGTACTTC. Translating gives CSARETGRETQYF.

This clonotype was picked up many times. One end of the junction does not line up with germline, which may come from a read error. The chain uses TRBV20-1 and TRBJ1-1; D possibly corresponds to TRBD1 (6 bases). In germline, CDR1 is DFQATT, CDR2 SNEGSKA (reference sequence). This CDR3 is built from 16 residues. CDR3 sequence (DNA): TGCAGCGCTAGGGTCGAAATGGCAGGGGAGACCACTGAAGCTTTCTTT. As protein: CSARVEMAGETTEAFF.